The 23 T cell receptor beta chains presented below share a single source sample, sequenced in a study of STAT5B mutations in CD4+ large granular lymphocyte leukemia. Here immunoSEQ multiplex PCR was the method, and the copy in TCRdb shows in-frame clones only, minus some. The sample records roughly 19,000 clones, roughly three quarters being singletons. What was sequenced was CD4+ T cells from blood buffy coats. All receptors derive from a human donor in good health.

The chain couples TRBV5-6 to TRBJ1-5; weak D call: TRBD1 (5 bases). Per germline, CDR1 SGHDT and CDR2 YYEEEE. The CDR3 covers 16 residues. Trimming cost V 4 bases and J 1 base, with 15 bases left between them. CDR3 nucleotide sequence: TGTGCCAGCAGCACCGGGGGGATTTGGAGCAATCAGCCCCAGCATTTT. Translated: CASSTGGIWSNQPQHF.

The gene calls are TRBV6-5 and TRBJ2-3; D is unclear. Trimming pared 6 bases from V and 3 bases from J, leaving 7 bases between. Germline CDR1 and CDR2: MNHEY and SVGAGI. The CDR3 sequence is 12 residues long. For the CDR3, the DNA is TGTGCCAGCAGCTCTACTACAGATACGCAGTATTTT. Its translation: CASSSTTDTQYF.

The chain recombines TRBV13 with TRBJ2-7, with TRBD2 matching 11 bases. With V trimmed by 6 bases and J by 3 bases, 7 bases remained unmatched. CDR3 length: 15 residues. CDR1 is PRHDT and CDR2 is FYEKMQ in the germline V gene (reference sequence). For the CDR3, the DNA is TGTGCCAGCAGGTTTGGACTAGCGGGCGACTACGAGCAGTACTTC. This sequence encodes CASRFGLAGDYEQYF.

This clone was seen a few times. This chain links TRBV25-1 with TRBJ1-1; D is possibly TRBD1 (5 bases). The V end was cut by 8 bases, the J end by 5 bases, with 18 bases between. The CDR3 loop spans 14 amino acids. The V gene's germline CDR1 is MGHDK and CDR2 SYGVNS. As DNA, the CDR3 is TGTGCCAGCCGGGACTCCTTCTCGGGGACTGAAGCTTTCTTT. Residues: CASRDSFSGTEAFF.

Only one count was recorded for this clone. J is TRBJ2-3 and V is TRBV9; 12 bases are a match to TRBD2. V was pared by 4 bases and J by 2 bases, with 5 bases of the junction left unmatched. The CDR3 is 16 residues long. Germline V lookup: CDR1 SGDLS, CDR2 YYNGEE. The CDR3 sequence is CASSPRTSGATDTQYF. The CDR3 DNA is TGTGCCAGCAGCCCGAGGACTAGCGGGGCCACAGATACGCAGTATTTT.

This chain connects TRBV5-1 to TRBJ2-7, with TRBD1 matching 7 bases. The junction had 8 bases not matched to a gene; V was cut back by 4 bases and J by 4 bases. The CDR3 has 14 residues. Germline-derived CDR1 and CDR2 are SGHRS and YFSETQ. The CDR3 sequence: CASSPTGISYEQYF. Written as DNA, the CDR3 is TGCGCCAGCAGCCCGACAGGGATATCGTACGAGCAGTACTTC. The entire variable domain, with the rest obtained from reference TRBV5-1 and TRBJ2-7, is as follows: KAGVTQTPRYLIKTRGQQVTLSCSPISGHRSVSWYQQTPGQGLQFLFEYFSETQRNKGNFPGRFSGRQFSNSRSEMNVSTLELGDSALYLCASSPTGISYEQYFGPGTRLTVT.

This rearrangement joins TRBV5-1 to TRBJ2-3; D not certain. From germline, CDR1 is SGHRS and CDR2 YFSETQ. There are 13 residues in the CDR3. Trimming removed 4 bases at V and 4 bases at J, with 10 bases between. CDR3 protein: CASSPTAADTQYF. The CDR3, as DNA: TGCGCCAGCAGCCCGACGGCGGCAGATACGCAGTATTTT.

The genes are TRBV6-5 and TRBJ1-2; D perhaps matches TRBD1 (5 bases). The CDR3 spans 14 residues. V was clipped by 6 bases and J by 5 bases, with 16 bases between them. Germline CDR1 MNHEY, CDR2 SVGAGI. The CDR3 sequence: CASSKRGASYGYTF. The CDR3 DNA sequence: TGTGCCAGCAGCAAGCGGGGCGCCTCATATGGCTACACCTTC.

The chain carries TRBV5-5 and TRBJ1-4, with D uncertain. The CDR3 is 15 amino acids. From germline, CDR1 is SGHKS and CDR2 YYEKEE (reference sequence). V dropped 1 base and J dropped 7 bases, with 14 bases sitting between them. The CDR3 reads CASSLPASYGEKLFF. DNA of the CDR3: TGTGCCAGCAGCTTGCCGGCCAGCTACGGTGAAAAACTGTTTTTT.

V and J are TRBV4-1 and TRBJ2-7; 9 nucleotides agree with TRBD2. Trimming took 0 bases from V and 3 from J; bases not matched to a gene: 3. There are 15 residues in the CDR3. Germline loops: CDR1 MGHRA, CDR2 YSYEKL. CDR3 loop: CASSQEASGNYEQYF. The DNA of the CDR3 is TGCGCCAGCAGCCAAGAGGCTAGCGGGAACTACGAGCAGTACTTC.

The chain has TRBV2 and TRBJ1-6; no clear D. Germline CDR1 SNHLY, CDR2 FYNNEI. Trimming cost V 0 bases and J 14 bases, with 17 bases left between them. The CDR3 contains 15 residues. The CDR3 sequence is CASSEAPGVPSSLHF. The CDR3 coding sequence is TGTGCCAGCAGTGAAGCGCCGGGCGTCCCCTCGTCCCTCCACTTT.

The chain joins TRBV7-2 to TRBJ1-1; unclear D gene. The CDR3 is 16 residues long. Per germline, CDR1 SGHTA and CDR2 FQGNSA. With 2 bases removed from V and 0 bases from J, the gap between germline ends came to 13 bases. This CDR3 is CASSLMWSPMNTEAFF. The CDR3 coding sequence is TGTGCCAGCAGCTTAATGTGGAGCCCTATGAACACTGAAGCTTTCTTT.

V and J are TRBV18 and TRBJ1-4, with D unclear. Trimming took 2 bases from V and 7 from J, leaving 11 bases between them. The CDR3 length is 14 residues. Germline CDR1 and CDR2: KGHSH and LQKENI. CDR3 amino acids: CASSPSRASEKLFF. The DNA for the CDR3 is TGTGCCAGCTCACCATCGAGGGCAAGTGAAAAACTGTTTTTT.

CDR3 sequence (DNA): TGTGCCAGCAGCTTGGAGGCAGGGCGAAGTAGCGGAGATACGCAGTATTTT. Residues: CASSLEAGRSSGDTQYF. The rearrangement links TRBV5-4 to TRBJ2-3, with D tentatively TRBD2 (6 bases). This CDR3 region has 17 residues. Germline V gene data show CDR1 as SGHNT and CDR2 as YYREEE (reference sequence). V lost 0 bases, J lost 5 bases, and 19 bases lay in between. The full variable domain, with the rest looked up from reference TRBV5-4 and TRBJ2-3, is ETGVTQSPTHLIKTRGQQVTLRCSSQSGHNTVSWYQQALGQGPQFIFQYYREEENGRGNFPPRFSGLQFPNYSSELNVNALELDDSALYLCASSLEAGRSSGDTQYFGPGTRLTVL.

The CDR3 DNA follows: TGTGCCAGCAGCCAATCGGAGGGGGGCTACAATGAGCAGTTCTTC. Encoded protein: CASSQSEGGYNEQFF. The chain uses TRBV16 and TRBJ2-1; possibly TRBD1 or TRBD2 for D (6 bases each). This CDR3 is 15 amino acids long. Germline assignment: CDR1 KGHSY and CDR2 FQNENV. Trimming removed 0 bases from V and 3 bases from J, with 9 bases in between.

The rearrangement links TRBV7-7 to TRBJ2-5, with D uncertain. This CDR3 has 15 residues. The V end was cut by 1 base, the J end by 5 bases, with 14 bases between. In germline, CDR1 is SSHAT, CDR2 FNYEAQ (reference sequence). CDR3 sequence: CASSLDGVAGETQYF. The CDR3 DNA sequence: TGTGCCAGCAGCTTAGATGGGGTGGCCGGGGAGACCCAGTACTTC.

The chain combines TRBV5-5 with TRBJ2-1; TRBD2 matches 8 bases. The J segment lost 4 bases and the V segment lost 4 bases, leaving 10 bases of the junction unmatched. The CDR3 has 16 residues. Germline V gene lookup returns CDR1 SGHKS and CDR2 YYEKEE (reference sequence). The CDR3 loop is CASSTGSGGSYNEQFF. CDR3 DNA sequence: TGTGCCAGCAGCACAGGCAGCGGGGGTTCTTACAATGAGCAGTTCTTC.

V gene TRBV5-8 combines with J gene TRBJ1-2; D is unresolved. The CDR3 extends over 11 amino acids. Germline CDR1 reads SGHTS; CDR2 reads YDEGEE. V lost 2 bases and J 5 bases, leaving 4 bases between the germline ends. The CDR3 nucleotides read TGTGCCAGCAGCTTCGTTTATGGCTACACCTTC. Translated: CASSFVYGYTF.

This clone was counted between two and nine times. The chain employs TRBV10-1 and TRBJ2-7; 8 positions match TRBD1. Unmatched junction bases numbered 17, after V lost 6 bases and J lost 4 bases. The CDR3 totals 17 residues. Germline V gene data show CDR1 as WNHNN and CDR2 as SYGVQD (reference sequence). The CDR3 region is CASSQSRGQGAKYEQYF. The CDR3 DNA sequence: TGCGCCAGCAGCCAATCCAGAGGACAGGGTGCAAAGTACGAGCAGTACTTC.

Of note for this clone: Other nucleotide sequences from this sample produce the same CDR3. The rearrangement links TRBV10-1 to TRBJ2-2, with 9 positions matching TRBD1. V dropped 6 bases and J dropped 6; count of bases not matched to a gene: 2. This CDR3 has 13 amino acids. Germline V gene sequence: CDR1 WNHNN, CDR2 SYGVQD (reference sequence). The DNA for the CDR3 is TGCGCCAGCAGGGGACAGGGTGCCGGGGAGCTGTTTTTT. This translates into CASRGQGAGELFF.

This clone was detected a few times. The CDR3 nucleotides read TGTGCCAGCAGCCTGGACAGTAACTATGGCTACACCTTC. Protein product: CASSLDSNYGYTF. The chain joins TRBV5-6 to TRBJ1-2; D perhaps matches TRBD1 (6 bases). This CDR3 spans 13 amino acids. CDR1 SGHDT and CDR2 YYEEEE come from the germline V gene. V lost 4 bases, J lost 1 base, and 8 bases lay in between.

The chain is built from TRBV30 and TRBJ1-5, with a tentative D call TRBD1 (5 bases). With 2 bases removed from V and 8 bases from J, the gap between germline ends came to 10 bases. In germline, CDR1 is GTSNPN, CDR2 SVGIG (reference sequence). The CDR3 sequence is 12 residues long. In DNA, the CDR3 is TGTGCCTGGAGTAGCCGGGACGAGCCCCAGCATTTT. Translation: CAWSSRDEPQHF.

V usage is TRBV6-5 and J usage is TRBJ2-1, with D unresolved. The CDR3 is 14 amino acids. Germline assignment: CDR1 MNHEY and CDR2 SVGAGI. V lost 8 bases and J lost 0, with 11 bases in between. The CDR3 nucleotides read TGTGCCAGCGGGGTTACCGGCTCCTACAATGAGCAGTTCTTC. This gives the protein CASGVTGSYNEQFF.